Described below is a single T cell receptor beta chain sequence and its context. Its matching antigen is unknown. CDR1 MNHNS and CDR2 SASEGT come from the germline V gene. CDR3 length equals 14 residues. V was pared by 7 bases and J by 2 bases, with 14 bases between. The entry originates in a study of T cells in Graves' hyperthyroidism and ophthalmopathy. Findings and caveats of the study: Ophthalmopathy was model-predicted a median approximately 6.4 months pre-onset. Also found in blood were most expanded thyroid clonotypes above 0.001.

Researchers took RNA transcripts and amplified the TCR beta CDR3 regions from them. The TCR CDR3 was amplified in a first-round RT-PCR using the HTBI primer set. TCRdb processed the multiplex PCR reads anew with MiXCR; each CDR3 protein has one entry. The sample lists fewer than 650,000 distinct CDR3 sequences; approximately 49% were seen once. This rearrangement joins TRBV6-1 to TRBJ1-2, with D perhaps matching TRBD1 (6 bases). The TCR comes from an adult woman with Graves' disease, either hyperthyroidism or ophthalmopathy (not recorded which). The sequenced material came from peripheral blood or thyroid tissue (not recorded which). The CDR3 nucleotides are TGTGCCAGCACCCAGGACAGATACAACTATGGCTACACCTTC. Encoded protein: CASTQDRYNYGYTF.